This section outlines one T cell receptor beta chain sequence together with its context. Its antigen remains unidentified. The CDR3 consists of 15 residues. Germline loops: CDR1 SEHNR, CDR2 FQNEAQ (reference sequence). TCR beta cDNA was generated via 5'RACE template switching incorporating UMIs. Reprocessing the 5' RACE reads, TCRdb reports a single entry for every CDR3 protein and omits DNA. The listing contains approximately 380,000 distinct CDR3 sequences. This entry comes from a study of T cells expressing NK-cell markers. As for the study in general: There were seven HCMV-seropositive donors and one seronegative donor among the eight sequenced.

Study-level findings and limits: Researchers report these clonotypes also headed the CD3+CD56-NKG2C+ fraction in four donors.

Sequencing input: blood T cells: a sorted CD56 or NKG2C T cell subset, CD4+ or CD8+ T cells, or bulk PBMC T cells (not recorded which). The source is a man aged 18 to 70 in good health. The V and J genes are TRBV7-9 and TRBJ2-6. The CDR3 loop reads CASSLSASGANVLTF.